Given below is one T cell receptor (beta chain) in context. There is no known antigen for this receptor. No base quality information exists; no much larger clone differs at one position. This sample was included in a study of brain T cells in children with intractable seizures (dated by TCRdb to the early 2020s). For context, the study as a whole: Resected brain tissue from 50 to 55 pediatric epilepsy surgery cases was initially screened for immune gene transcripts with a NanoString immunology panel. Among the approximately twelve selected surgery cases, eight also had pre-surgery blood sequenced, leaving four with brain tissue only.

The sample's time point, from its label and the paper: resected brain tissue, or blood drawn just prior to surgery. The surgery cases with the highest brain T cell transcript signatures were chosen for TCR beta chain sequencing of brain tissue, and also of blood when blood was available. Before surgery, patients had received at least one anti-epileptic drug. TCR-sequenced patients were children with drug-resistant epilepsy due to tuberous sclerosis complex, focal cortical dysplasia, Rasmussen encephalitis or hemimegalencephaly. Blood samples were collected immediately before the epilepsy surgery. Bulk genomic DNA was extracted from unsorted brain tissue and whole blood with the Monarch genomic DNA purification kit. Counted from cysteine to phenylalanine, this CDR3 has 14 amino acids. The DNA shown is the 42-base CDR3, in frame from base 1. Taken from the germline V gene, the CDR1 and CDR2 loops are SGHRS and YFSETQ. V is shortened by 0 bases, J by 8 bases, and the region joining them spans 12 bases.

The immunoSEQ assay was used to generate TCR beta chain sequences from genomic DNA. As for the authors' bioinformatics: CDR3 sequences that did not begin with the conserved framework cysteine at position 104 were removed manually. To get clonality, the normalized Shannon's Diversity Index was subtracted from one, giving values from 0 (maximal diversity) to 1 (oligoclonal). Differences in the frequency of the same CDR3 between samples, such as brain versus blood, were assessed with chi-squared comparison-of-proportions tests. Public clonotypes were identified through searches of immuneACCESS, and similarity to known antiviral clonotypes was evaluated with the VDJdb browser. Entries here come from immuneACCESS through TCRdb and include only in-frame sequences with V and J called. Some clones fail to appear in such tables; in the studies checked, an unresolved V gene covers under half of the shortfall, and the cause of the remainder is unknown. Clone size and the V and J calls come from that table; the DNA yielded D and trimming. The sample table records around 80,000 clones; about 90% of these occur just once. Roughly 25% of the sample is held by the ten biggest clonotypes.

Broader findings and caveats from the paper: Viral specificity was inferred only from CDR3 sequence similarity, and patients' HCMV serostatus was unknown. Because sequencing depth was different between pre-surgery and post-surgery blood, clones absent from the pre-surgery sample may reflect undersampling.

The sample was peripheral blood, taken at surgery. This clonotype originated in a girl aged 2 to 10 with Rasmussen encephalitis and intractable seizures. This chain joins TRBV5-1 to TRBJ1-5; the D gene lacks a confident call. The CDR3 reads CASSLASGLEPQHF. The DNA sequence is TGCGCCAGCAGCTTGGCCTCGGGTTTGGAGCCCCAGCATTTT.